The present TCR beta chain was sequenced within a study of beta chain features in type 1 diabetes. Study-wide context: Across every sample, about 110 million sorted cells were examined in total. Study results and limitations: Type 1 diabetes patients showed a moderate but significant shortening of TCRB CDR3s in all four CD4+ subsets.

Investigators reverse transcribed all isolated RNA, so they sequenced expressed TCRB transcripts. TCRdb's table, derived via immunoSEQ multiplex PCR, lists solely in-frame clones and lacks some. The sample contains around 250,000 clones, 11% to 15% of which appear only once. Donors contributed one heparinised blood draw apiece, averaging about 110 mL. Trimming cost V 2 bases and J 1 base, with 12 bases left between them. Germline V gene data show CDR1 as MGHRA and CDR2 as YSYEKL. The CDR3 is made up of 15 amino acids. Turning to this clone: Its target is unknown.

Sample: naive CD4+ T cells from blood. The gene calls are TRBV4-1 and TRBJ2-7; the D gene is possibly TRBD2 (6 bases). The receptor was isolated from a man between 25 and 39 years old with type 1 diabetes. Here the CDR3 DNA reads TGCGCCAGCAGCCAACCCGGGACTGGGTCCTACGAGCAGTACTTC. Protein product: CASSQPGTGSYEQYF.